Reported below is one T cell receptor beta chain. This clone was observed many times. This clone's antigen is unknown. Base quality data are lacking; no much larger clone is found one base away. TCRbeta CDR3 regions were amplified from genomic DNA by means of the immunoSEQ Assay, a bias-controlled multiplex PCR. The study's processing was this. Nucleated cell counts per sample were estimated from amplification of reference gene primers within the assay. To quantify the absolute abundance of each unique TCRbeta CDR3 rearrangement, sequence reads were collapsed and filtered. For each sample, productive Simpson clonality was calculated by taking the square root of Simpson's diversity index across productive rearrangements. The clones in this table, taken by TCRdb from immuneACCESS, are in-frame only. Not every clone is retained; where verified, under half of the shortfall comes from an unresolved V gene, and the cause of the rest is unknown. The DNA was the basis for D and trimming; V, J and clone size are from that table. For this sample the table gives 100,000 to 150,000 clones, of which 60% to 85% were detected only once. The ten biggest clones cover under 1% of the sample.

The data were obtained in a study of blood T cell repertoires in COVID-19 (TCRdb year 2020). Some background on the complete study: Collaborator samples came from the United States, Italy and Spain and covered acute and convalescent phases of COVID-19. The material from the prospective study consisted of cDNA or gDNA derived from T cells, B-cell-depleted T cells, or PBMCs. Subjects who had been exposed to COVID-19, were actively infected with it, or had recovered from it provided the deeply sampled blood TCRbeta repertoires that made up the dataset. The repertoires were made available in a free public database intended to serve as a resource for research on the immune response to SARS-CoV-2. Samples were obtained from the ongoing ImmuneRACE study (first 160 participants) and from some 1,200 subjects provided by 6 global collaborators. The sample metadata nearly always contained a de-identified subject ID, COVID-19 status, age in years and sex. Where available, HLA class I and class II types were taken from metadata supplied by the sample provider and were not determined by assay-based typing.

CDR1 and CDR2, looked up from the germline V gene (reference sequence), are LGHDT and YNNKEL. V is clipped by 7 bases and J by 8 bases, and the sequence between their germline boundaries is 9 bases long. The CDR3 runs 11 amino acids, cysteine and phenylalanine included. Only the CDR3 DNA stays, 33 bases, in frame from base 1. Beyond this particular receptor, the publication reports: Clinical and demographic metadata were provided uncurated, with the amount varying by source and participant.

Collaborating institutions collected whole blood in K2EDTA tubes following their own protocols. For TCRbeta analysis, collaborators shipped samples as frozen whole blood, isolated PBMCs, or DNA extracted from either of those sample types. The clonotype was recovered from a human donor with acute or convalescent COVID-19. The donor label of this sample is uncertain. The sample comprised peripheral blood. Rearrangement joined TRBV3-1 (or the pseudogene TRBV3-2) to TRBJ2-1; the D gene is perhaps TRBD1, from 5 matching bases. The CDR3 amino acid sequence is: CASKGHYEQFF. The nucleotide sequence reads TGTGCCAGCAAGGGGCATTATGAGCAGTTCTTC.